The clone carrying this T cell receptor beta chain was observed many times. Its antigen is unknown. This sample was included in a study of T cells in Graves' hyperthyroidism and ophthalmopathy. Patients between 18 and 65 years old had hyperthyroidism, newly diagnosed and lasting under 2 months. Pregnant or lactating patients were excluded, as were those with uncontrolled infection or other autoimmune disease. Clinical symptoms, serum thyroxine, TRAb, thyroid ultrasound and orbital computed tomography established diagnosis. Amplification of TCR beta CDR3 regions used RNA as the template. In the first-round RT-PCR of the TCR CDR3, the HTBI primer set was used. MiXCR was run by TCRdb on the multiplex PCR reads, yielding one entry per CDR3 protein. The repertoire holds a few hundred thousand distinct CDR3 sequences, 40% to 55% seen once, with approximately 7.5% in the top ten. Study-wide results and caveats: From stable hyperthyroidism, ophthalmopathy was separated by a 13 V-J model.

This CDR3 has 13 amino acids. CDR1 is LNHDA, CDR2 SQIVND, per germline (reference sequence). V was clipped by 5 bases and J by 5 bases, with 12 bases between them. The TCR comes from a woman younger than 30 with Graves' hyperthyroidism. Sequenced input: peripheral blood or thyroid tissue (not recorded which). The V and J genes are TRBV19 and TRBJ2-5, with a weak D call TRBD2 (5 bases). CDR3 in amino acids: CASSLPGWETQYF. The CDR3 DNA reads as TGTGCCAGTAGTTTACCGGGATGGGAGACCCAGTACTTC.